Each of the 9 T cell receptor beta chains below was sequenced from the same sample in a study of blood T cell repertoires in COVID-19. Assay used: immunoSEQ multiplex PCR; TCRdb lists only in-frame clones, some missing. The sample contains approximately 200,000 clones, about 80% of which appear only once. The sequenced material came from peripheral blood. The receptor source for this set is a woman aged 25 to 39 who had recovered from COVID-19.

The V gene is TRBV2, the J gene TRBJ2-1; 10 nucleotides align to TRBD2. This CDR3 has 18 residues. The V gene's germline CDR1 is SNHLY and CDR2 FYNNEI. V lost 2 bases and J lost 2; bases outside the gene matches: 9. CDR3 sequence (DNA): TGTGCCAGCAGTGAATCTCCGGCTAGCGGGAGCCCCTACAATGAGCAGTTCTTC. It codes for CASSESPASGSPYNEQFF. Based on the CDR3 plus reference TRBV2 and TRBJ2-1, the full variable domain is EPEVTQTPSHQVTQMGQEVILRCVPISNHLYFYWYRQILGQKVEFLVSFYNNEISEKSEIFDDQFSVERPDGSNFTLKIRSTKLEDSAMYFCASSESPASGSPYNEQFFGPGTRLTVL.

This chain uses TRBV27 with TRBJ2-5; 9 bases map to TRBD1. Germline V gene data show CDR1 as MNHEY and CDR2 as SMNVEV (reference sequence). The V segment lost 7 bases and the J segment 13 bases; nucleotides outside the gene matches: 16. This CDR3 spans 14 amino acids. As DNA, the CDR3 is TGTGCCAGCATTATATACCGACAGGGGGGGGGCCGGTACTTC. Amino acid sequence: CASIIYRQGGGRYF.

In its sample, this clone was seen once. CDR3 DNA sequence: TGCGCCAGCAGTGAGATTGGTGGAACAGACGATGAGCAGTTCTTC. Amino acids: CASSEIGGTDDEQFF. The chain joins TRBV10-1 to TRBJ2-1; D remains unclear. Germline CDR1 WNHNN, CDR2 SYGVQD (reference sequence). The V end was cut by 2 bases, the J end by 8 bases, with 16 bases between. There are 15 residues in the CDR3.

The chain employs TRBV9 and TRBJ2-7; weak D call: TRBD1 (5 bases). The V gene's germline CDR1 is SGDLS and CDR2 YYNGEE. This CDR3 is built from 15 residues. V lost 1 base and J 2 bases, leaving 13 bases between the germline ends. The CDR3 nucleotides are TGTGCCAGCAGCGTATCTCAGGGCCTGACCTACGAGCAGTACTTC. Residues: CASSVSQGLTYEQYF.

This chain links TRBV2 with TRBJ2-1; perhaps TRBD2 as D (5 bases). V lost 6 bases and J 1 base, leaving 7 bases between the germline ends. From germline, CDR1 is SNHLY and CDR2 FYNNEI. CDR3 length: 13 residues. CDR3 amino acids: CASRGDSYNEQFF. The CDR3, as DNA: TGTGCCAGCAGGGGAGATTCCTACAATGAGCAGTTCTTC.

The count of this clone is one. The chain carries TRBV7-9 and TRBJ2-1; D gene ambiguous. Germline V gene data show CDR1 as SEHNR and CDR2 as FQNEAQ (reference sequence). This CDR3 is built from 13 residues. V was pared by 3 bases and J by 3 bases, with 6 bases between. CDR3 bases: TGTGCCAGCAGCTTTAGAGTCTACAATGAGCAGTTCTTC. Its protein is CASSFRVYNEQFF.

The chain employs TRBV6-5 and TRBJ1-1; possibly TRBD1 for D (6 bases). The ends were cut back, 6 bases at V and 11 bases at J, with 13 bases in the middle. Per germline, CDR1 MNHEY and CDR2 SVGAGI. The CDR3 runs to 11 residues. CDR3 region: CASRFNRDAFF. CDR3 in DNA: TGTGCCAGCAGGTTCAACAGGGACGCTTTCTTT.

The V and J genes are TRBV2 and TRBJ2-3; D not certain. The length of the CDR3 is 13 residues. Germline CDR1 SNHLY, CDR2 FYNNEI. Trimming left V 4 bases short and J 4 bases short, with 9 bases between. This chain's CDR3 is CASSGRGPDTQYF. The DNA for the CDR3 is TGTGCCAGCAGTGGGCGCGGTCCAGATACGCAGTATTTT.

V usage is TRBV6-4 and J usage is TRBJ1-2; 9 bases agree with TRBD1. The CDR3 spans 18 residues. Germline lookup yields CDR1 MRHNA and CDR2 SNTAGT. V was clipped by 0 bases and J by 6 bases; unmatched bases: 14. DNA for the CDR3: TGTGCCAGCAGTGACTCGATCGGGACAGGGTTGGATTTCCATGGCTACACCTTC. This codes for CASSDSIGTGLDFHGYTF.